The clone carrying this T cell receptor (beta chain) was observed a handful of times. Its specificity is not known. This record comes from a study of T-cell memory formation after mild COVID-19. CDR3 size: 11 residues. Germline CDR1 and CDR2: SQVTM and ANQGSEA. The V end lost 7 bases, the J end lost 2 bases, and 8 bases lay between the germline ends. The 5'RACE method, run with constant-segment primers, produced TCR alpha and TCR beta cDNA libraries (carrying sample barcodes and UMIs). TCRdb re-called the 5' RACE reads with MiXCR, one entry per CDR3 protein. The profile shows 150,000 to 200,000 distinct CDR3 sequences, roughly 30% of them singletons. Study-wide results and caveats: Contracting CD4+ clones sat mainly in CM and EM; CD8+ in EMRA.

Sequenced: PBMCs or a T cell subset sorted from them (not recorded which). This TCR came from an adult woman who had mild COVID-19 (a few samples of this study predate the infection). Cell type and time point are not known. The chain uses TRBV29-1 and TRBJ1-2; possible D gene TRBD1, 5 bases. In DNA form, the CDR3 reads TGCAGCGCCGGGGGGAACTATGGCTACACCTTC. Translation gives CSAGGNYGYTF.